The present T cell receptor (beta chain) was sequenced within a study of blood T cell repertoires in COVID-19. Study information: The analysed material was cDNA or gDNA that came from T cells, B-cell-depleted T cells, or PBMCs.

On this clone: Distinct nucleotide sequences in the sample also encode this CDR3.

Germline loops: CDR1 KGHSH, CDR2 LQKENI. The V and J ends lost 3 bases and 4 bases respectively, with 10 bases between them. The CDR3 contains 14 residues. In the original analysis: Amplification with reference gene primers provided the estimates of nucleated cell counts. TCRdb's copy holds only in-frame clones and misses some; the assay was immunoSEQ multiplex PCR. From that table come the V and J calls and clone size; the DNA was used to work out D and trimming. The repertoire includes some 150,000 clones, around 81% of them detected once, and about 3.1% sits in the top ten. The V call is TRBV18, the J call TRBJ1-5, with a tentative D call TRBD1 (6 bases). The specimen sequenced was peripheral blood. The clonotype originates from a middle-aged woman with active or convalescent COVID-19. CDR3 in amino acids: CASSPQGGNQPQHF. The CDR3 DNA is TGTGCCAGCTCACCTCAAGGGGGTAATCAGCCCCAGCATTTT.